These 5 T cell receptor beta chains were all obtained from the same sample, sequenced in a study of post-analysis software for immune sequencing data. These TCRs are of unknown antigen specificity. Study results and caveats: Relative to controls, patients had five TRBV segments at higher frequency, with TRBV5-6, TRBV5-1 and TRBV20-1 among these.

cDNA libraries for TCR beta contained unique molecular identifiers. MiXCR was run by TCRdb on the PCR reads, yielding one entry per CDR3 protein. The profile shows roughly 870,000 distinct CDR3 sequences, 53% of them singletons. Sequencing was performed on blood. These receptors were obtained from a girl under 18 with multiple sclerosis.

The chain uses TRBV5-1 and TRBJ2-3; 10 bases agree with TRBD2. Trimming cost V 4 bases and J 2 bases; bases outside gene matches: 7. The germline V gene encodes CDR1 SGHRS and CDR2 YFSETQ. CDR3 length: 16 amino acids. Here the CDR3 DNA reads TGCGCCAGCAGCCTGCGACTAGCGGGCTACACAGATACGCAGTATTTT. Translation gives CASSLRLAGYTDTQYF.

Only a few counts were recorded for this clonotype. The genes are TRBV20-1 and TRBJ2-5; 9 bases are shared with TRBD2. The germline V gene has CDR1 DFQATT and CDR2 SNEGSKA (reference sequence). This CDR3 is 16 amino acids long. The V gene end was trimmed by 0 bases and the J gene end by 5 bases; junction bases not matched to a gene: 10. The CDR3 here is CSARDPGTSSGETQYF. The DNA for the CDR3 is TGCAGTGCTAGAGACCCCGGGACTAGCTCGGGGGAGACCCAGTACTTC.

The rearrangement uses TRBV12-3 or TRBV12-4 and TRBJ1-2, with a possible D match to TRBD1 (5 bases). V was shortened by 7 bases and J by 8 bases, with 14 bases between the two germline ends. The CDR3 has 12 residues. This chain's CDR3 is CASNEFREGYTF. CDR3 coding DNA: TGTGCCAGCAATGAGTTCAGGGAGGGCTACACCTTC.

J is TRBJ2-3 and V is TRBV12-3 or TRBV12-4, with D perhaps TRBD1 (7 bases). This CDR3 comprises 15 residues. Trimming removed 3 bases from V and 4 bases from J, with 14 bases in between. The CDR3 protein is CASSFKEGAADTQYF. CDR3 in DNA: TGTGCCAGCAGTTTCAAGGAGGGGGCGGCAGATACGCAGTATTTT.

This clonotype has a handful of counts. For the CDR3, the DNA is TGTGCCAGCAGCTTAATTGCTAGCGGGGGCGTTCAGTACTTC. It yields the protein CASSLIASGGVQYF. The chain combines TRBV7-3 with TRBJ2-4; TRBD2 matches at 10 bases. The CDR3 covers 14 residues. Germline V CDR1 and CDR2: SGHTA, FQGTGA. After removal of 1 base from V and 11 bases from J, the junction contained 5 bases not matched to a gene. Filled out from reference TRBV7-3 and TRBJ2-4, the complete variable domain reads GAGVSQTPSNKVTEKGKYVELRCDPISGHTALYWYRQSLGQGPEFLIYFQGTGAADDSGLPNDRFFAVRPEGSVSTLKIQRTERGDSAVYLCASSLIASGGVQYFGAGTRLSVL.